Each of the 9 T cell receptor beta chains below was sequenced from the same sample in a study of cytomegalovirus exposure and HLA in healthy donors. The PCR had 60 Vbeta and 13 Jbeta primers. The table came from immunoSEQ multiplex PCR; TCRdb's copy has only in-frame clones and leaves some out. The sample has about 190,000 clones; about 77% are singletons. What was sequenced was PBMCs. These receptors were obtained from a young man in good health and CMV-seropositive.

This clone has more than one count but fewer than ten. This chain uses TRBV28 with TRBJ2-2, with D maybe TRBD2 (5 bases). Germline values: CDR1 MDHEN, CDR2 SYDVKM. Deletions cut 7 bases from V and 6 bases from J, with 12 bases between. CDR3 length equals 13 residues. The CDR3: CASKWAGAGELFF. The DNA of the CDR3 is TGTGCCAGCAAGTGGGCCGGGGCCGGGGAGCTGTTTTTT.

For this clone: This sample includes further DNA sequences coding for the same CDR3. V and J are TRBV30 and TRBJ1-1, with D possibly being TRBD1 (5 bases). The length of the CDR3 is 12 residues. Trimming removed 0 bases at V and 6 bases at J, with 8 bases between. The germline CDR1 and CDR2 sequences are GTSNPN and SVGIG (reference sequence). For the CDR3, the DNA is TGTGCCTGGAGTGTACGGGGGTCTGAAGCTTTCTTT. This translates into CAWSVRGSEAFF. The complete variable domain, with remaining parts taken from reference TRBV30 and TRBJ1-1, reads SQTIHQWPATLVQPVGSPLSLECTVEGTSNPNLYWYRQAAGRGLQLLFYSVGIGQISSEVPQNLSASRPQDRQFILSSKKLLLSDSGFYLCAWSVRGSEAFFGQGTRLTVV.

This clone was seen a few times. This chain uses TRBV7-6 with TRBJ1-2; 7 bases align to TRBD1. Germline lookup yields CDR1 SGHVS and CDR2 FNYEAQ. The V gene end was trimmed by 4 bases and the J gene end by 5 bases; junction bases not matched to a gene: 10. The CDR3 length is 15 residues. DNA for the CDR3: TGTGCCAGCAGCTCCTCTCCAGGGACAGATTATGGCTACACCTTC. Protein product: CASSSSPGTDYGYTF.

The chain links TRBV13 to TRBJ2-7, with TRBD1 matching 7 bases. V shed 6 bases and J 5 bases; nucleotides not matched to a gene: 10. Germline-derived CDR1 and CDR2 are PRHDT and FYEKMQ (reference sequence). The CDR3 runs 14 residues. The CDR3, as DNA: TGTGCCAGCAGTTCCGCGACAGGGAATAACGAGCAGTACTTC. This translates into CASSSATGNNEQYF.

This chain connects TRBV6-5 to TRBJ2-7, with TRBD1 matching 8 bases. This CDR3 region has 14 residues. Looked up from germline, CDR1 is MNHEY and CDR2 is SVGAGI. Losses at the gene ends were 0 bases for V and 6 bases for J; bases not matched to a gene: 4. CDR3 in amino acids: CASSYSAGGVEQYF. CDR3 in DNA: TGTGCCAGCAGTTACTCGGCAGGGGGCGTCGAGCAGTACTTC.

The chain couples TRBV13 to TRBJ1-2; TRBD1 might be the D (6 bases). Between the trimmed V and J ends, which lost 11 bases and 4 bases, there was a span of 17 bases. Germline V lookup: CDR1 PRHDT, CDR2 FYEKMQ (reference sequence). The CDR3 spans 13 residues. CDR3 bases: TGTGCCTTTTCGGCCAGGGGTAGCTATGGCTACACCTTC. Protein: CAFSARGSYGYTF.

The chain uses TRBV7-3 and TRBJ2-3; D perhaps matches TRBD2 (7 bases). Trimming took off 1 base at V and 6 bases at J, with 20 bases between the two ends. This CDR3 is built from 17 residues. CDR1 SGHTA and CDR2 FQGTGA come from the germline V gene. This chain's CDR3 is CASSLKSKGGQWDTQYF. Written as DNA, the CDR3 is TGTGCCAGCAGCTTAAAATCTAAGGGGGGGCAATGGGATACGCAGTATTTT.

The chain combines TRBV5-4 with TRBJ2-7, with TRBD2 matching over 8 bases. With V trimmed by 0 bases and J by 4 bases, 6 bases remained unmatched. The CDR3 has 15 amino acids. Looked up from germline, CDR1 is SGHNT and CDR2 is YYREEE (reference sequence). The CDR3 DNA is TGTGCCAGCAGCTTGGGTACTAGCGGTCCTTACGAGCAGTACTTC. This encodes CASSLGTSGPYEQYF.

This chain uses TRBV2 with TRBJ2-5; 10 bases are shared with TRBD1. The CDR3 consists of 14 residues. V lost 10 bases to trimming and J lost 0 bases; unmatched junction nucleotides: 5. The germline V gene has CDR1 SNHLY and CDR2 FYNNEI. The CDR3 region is CATSDRGYQETQYF. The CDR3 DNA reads TGTGCCACCTCGGACAGGGGGTACCAAGAGACCCAGTACTTC.